The next 27 T cell receptor beta chains were all read from a single sample in a study of shared clonotypes between healthy human individuals. TCRdb's table, derived via immunoSEQ multiplex PCR, lists solely in-frame clones and lacks some. The table includes about 1.1 million clones, roughly 80% detected once. Source material: memory CD4+ T cells from PBMCs. Subset denoted: CD45RA-negative fraction. The receptors derive from a man aged 18 to 35 in good health. Some clones in this sample may be carry-over from other donors' samples.

The genes are TRBV6-6 and TRBJ1-5; no definite D call. Deletions cut 4 bases from V and 9 bases from J, with 13 bases between. Germline V lookup: CDR1 MNHNY, CDR2 SVGAGI (reference sequence). The CDR3 is 13 amino acids. The CDR3 loop is CASSSIAAWPQHF. The CDR3 DNA reads as TGTGCCAGCAGTTCAATCGCGGCTTGGCCCCAGCATTTT.

The rearrangement links TRBV11-2 to TRBJ2-5; a weak D match, TRBD2 (5 bases). CDR1 is SGHAT and CDR2 is FQNNGV in the germline V gene. V was clipped by 5 bases and J by 4 bases, with 17 bases between them. This CDR3 comprises 15 residues. CDR3 DNA: TGTGCCAGCAGCCCCCACGCGGGTAGGCGAGAGACCCAGTACTTC. Encoded protein: CASSPHAGRRETQYF.

The chain combines TRBV27 with TRBJ2-2; the D gene is possibly TRBD2 (6 bases). Germline assignment: CDR1 MNHEY and CDR2 SMNVEV (reference sequence). Trimming pared 1 base from V and 9 bases from J, leaving 15 bases between. The CDR3 has 15 residues. DNA of the CDR3: TGTGCCAGCAGTTTATTACTGGCGGGGACCAGGGAGCTGTTTTTT. Its protein product is CASSLLLAGTRELFF.

This chain links TRBV6-5 with TRBJ2-7; D perhaps matches TRBD1 (6 bases). Looked up from germline, CDR1 is MNHEY and CDR2 is SVGAGI. V lost 6 bases to trimming and J lost 5 bases, with 11 bases between them. This CDR3 is 12 amino acids long. CDR3 nucleotide sequence: TGTGCCAGCAGCCAGGGGTGGGACGAGCAGTACTTC. This codes for CASSQGWDEQYF.

A single count supports this clone. This chain links TRBV6-5 with TRBJ2-2; the match to TRBD1 covers 9 bases. The CDR3 consists of 15 residues. Trimming took 2 bases from V and 5 from J; bases not matched to a gene: 3. Looked up from germline, CDR1 is MNHEY and CDR2 is SVGAGI. The CDR3, as DNA: TGTGCCAGCAGTTACCGGGACAGGGTAACCGGGGAGCTGTTTTTT. This encodes CASSYRDRVTGELFF.

The chain employs TRBV21-1 and TRBJ2-7; TRBD2, the table's D call, lacks a check against the DNA. TRBV21-1 corresponds to a pseudogene. The CDR3 totals 15 residues. The CDR3 DNA sequence: TGTGCCAGCCGAGGAGGGGAGCGGGGGACCTACGAGCAGTACTTC. Residues: CASRGGERGTYEQYF.

The rearrangement uses TRBV6-6 and TRBJ2-7; D is uncertain. CDR3 size: 15 residues. CDR1 is MNHNY, CDR2 SVGAGI, per germline (reference sequence). The V and J ends lost 2 bases and 0 bases respectively, with 11 bases between them. CDR3 sequence (DNA): TGTGCCAGCAGTTACGACGCGTTTAACTCCTACGAGCAGTACTTC. Amino acids: CASSYDAFNSYEQYF.

Comment on this clone: A far larger clone lies a single base away; this is likely a read error. The chain joins TRBV11-1 to TRBJ2-5; D remains unclear. With 1 base removed from V and 3 bases from J, the gap between germline ends came to 0 bases. CDR1 and CDR2 (germline): SGHAT, FQDESV (reference sequence). CDR3 length equals 11 residues. CDR3 DNA: TGTGCCAGCAGCTTAGAAGAGACCCAGTACTTC. This gives the protein CASSLEETQYF. Filled out from reference TRBV11-1 and TRBJ2-5, the complete variable domain reads EAEVAQSPRYKITEKSQAVAFWCDPISGHATLYWYRQILGQGPELLVQFQDESVVDDSQLPKDRFSAERLKGVDSTLKIQPAELGDSAMYLCASSLEETQYFGPGTRLLVL.

The chain links TRBV19 to TRBJ2-7, with D possibly TRBD2 on 6 matching bases. The V gene's germline CDR1 is LNHDA and CDR2 SQIVND (reference sequence). Trimming removed 5 bases from V and 3 bases from J, with 14 bases in between. The CDR3 has 14 residues. The CDR3 loop is CASSPRLEVYEQYF. The CDR3 DNA reads TGTGCCAGTAGTCCGAGACTAGAGGTCTACGAGCAGTACTTC.

The V gene is TRBV7-2, the J gene TRBJ2-5; TRBD2 matches 14 bases. V lost 5 bases, J lost 11 bases, and 16 bases stayed unmatched. The germline V gene encodes CDR1 SGHTA and CDR2 FQGNSA. The CDR3 sequence is 17 residues long. CDR3: CASSLRARGLAGVEQYF. CDR3 nucleotides: TGTGCCAGCAGCCTCCGAGCTCGGGGACTAGCGGGAGTAGAGCAGTACTTC.

The chain employs TRBV18 and TRBJ2-5; possibly TRBD1 for D (6 bases). Trimming shortened V by 5 bases and J by 3 bases, and 10 bases separated the two germline ends. The V gene's germline CDR1 is KGHSH and CDR2 LQKENI. The CDR3 loop spans 13 amino acids. The CDR3 nucleotides are TGTGCCAGCTCAACGAACAGGGAAGAGACCCAGTACTTC. Translated, it gives CASSTNREETQYF. Variable domain in full (rest from reference TRBV18 and TRBJ2-5): NAGVMQNPRHLVRRRGQEARLRCSPMKGHSHVYWYRQLPEEGLKFMVYLQKENIIDESGMPKERFSAEFPKEGPSILRIQQVVRGDSAAYFCASSTNREETQYFGPGTRLLVL.

There are a few counts of this clone. J is TRBJ2-4 and V is TRBV10-3, with D possibly matching TRBD2 (5 bases). The germline CDR1 and CDR2 sequences are ENHRY and SYGVKD. Trimming removed 3 bases at V and 0 bases at J, with 6 bases between. There are 14 residues in the CDR3. The CDR3 sequence: CAISDGLAKNIQYF. DNA of the CDR3: TGTGCCATCAGTGACGGACTAGCCAAAAACATTCAGTACTTC.

This clone was seen only once. This rearrangement joins TRBV28 to TRBJ2-7; 8 nucleotides agree with TRBD2. The CDR3 extends over 13 amino acids. Germline trimming cut 6 bases from V and 5 bases from J; bases unmatched to any gene: 6. CDR1 and CDR2 from the germline V gene are MDHEN and SYDVKM. The CDR3 DNA is TGTGCCAGCAGACGCAGCGGGAGAGACGAGCAGTACTTC. It yields the protein CASRRSGRDEQYF.

The V and J genes are TRBV5-1 and TRBJ2-1; D call uncertain. Germline lookup yields CDR1 SGHRS and CDR2 YFSETQ. Trimming left V 6 bases short and J 3 bases short, with 16 bases between. The CDR3 is made up of 15 amino acids. The CDR3 here is CASTWTTSHYNEQFF. The CDR3 nucleotides are TGCGCCAGCACCTGGACCACCTCCCACTACAATGAGCAGTTCTTC.

This chain links TRBV19 with TRBJ1-1; D unclear. The CDR3 has 12 residues. The germline CDR1 and CDR2 sequences are LNHDA and SQIVND (reference sequence). V was trimmed by 7 bases and J by 5 bases, leaving 11 bases between them. CDR3 nucleotides: TGTGCCAGTAATTCGGACGGGACTGAAGCTTTCTTT. This gives the protein CASNSDGTEAFF.

The chain couples TRBV15 to TRBJ1-2; maybe TRBD1 (5 bases). From germline, CDR1 is LNHNV and CDR2 YYDKDF (reference sequence). The length of the CDR3 is 15 residues. V was shortened by 5 bases and J by 0 bases, with 13 bases between the two germline ends. The CDR3 protein is CATSPGGGSNYGYTF. In DNA, the CDR3 is TGTGCCACCAGCCCTGGGGGGGGATCTAACTATGGCTACACCTTC. Full variable domain (rest looked up from reference TRBV15 and TRBJ1-2): DAMVIQNPRYQVTQFGKPVTLSCSQTLNHNVMYWYQQKSSQAPKLLFHYYDKDFNNEADTPDNFQSRRPNTSFCFLDIRSPGLGDTAMYLCATSPGGGSNYGYTFGSGTRLTVV.

This clone was observed a single time. The rearrangement joins TRBV28 to TRBJ1-5, with D possibly matching TRBD1 (5 bases). Trimming took off 8 bases at V and 0 bases at J, with 11 bases between the two ends. Germline V gene data show CDR1 as MDHEN and CDR2 as SYDVKM. The CDR3 covers 14 residues. The CDR3 reads CASLRGNSNQPQHF. DNA of the CDR3: TGTGCCAGCCTCCGGGGCAATAGCAATCAGCCCCAGCATTTT.

The V gene is TRBV27, the J gene TRBJ2-1; D possibly corresponds to TRBD1 (6 bases). The CDR3 is 16 residues long. V was cut by 0 bases and J by 5 bases, with 14 bases left in between. CDR1 and CDR2 from the germline V gene are MNHEY and SMNVEV (reference sequence). The CDR3 loop is CASSLSSGTIDNEQFF. The CDR3 DNA is TGTGCCAGCAGTTTATCGTCCGGGACAATTGACAATGAGCAGTTCTTC.

A few counts support this clone. V is TRBV28 and J is TRBJ1-2; 7 bases line up with TRBD1. The V and J ends lost 7 bases and 6 bases, in that order; junction bases with no gene match: 11. CDR1 MDHEN and CDR2 SYDVKM come from the germline V gene. CDR3 size: 14 residues. The CDR3 loop is CASIPSGGGNGYTF. The CDR3 nucleotides read TGTGCCAGCATCCCTTCAGGGGGTGGTAATGGCTACACCTTC.

This clone has more than one count but fewer than ten. The CDR3 DNA reads as TGTGCCTGGGGCCGCAGGGGGAGGTATGGCAATCAGCCCCAGCATTTT. It specifies CAWGRRGRYGNQPQHF. The chain recombines TRBV30 with TRBJ1-5; 7 bases map to TRBD1. The V gene's germline CDR1 is GTSNPN and CDR2 SVGIG (reference sequence). The CDR3 contains 16 residues. The V segment lost 5 bases and the J segment 2 bases; nucleotides outside the gene matches: 12.

The chain employs TRBV18 and TRBJ2-5; D ambiguous. V lost 3 bases and J lost 5, with 7 bases in between. There are 12 residues in the CDR3. Per the germline V gene, CDR1 is KGHSH and CDR2 is LQKENI. This CDR3 is CASSPPVETQYF. CDR3 DNA sequence: TGTGCCAGCTCACCCCCCGTTGAGACCCAGTACTTC.

The J gene is TRBJ2-3, the V gene TRBV7-9, with 8 bases matching TRBD1. Trimming took 1 base from V and 6 from J; bases not matched to a gene: 3. The germline CDR1 and CDR2 sequences are SEHNR and FQNEAQ (reference sequence). The CDR3 spans 14 residues. The DNA for the CDR3 is TGTGCCAGCAGCTTAGACAGGGGGATGGATACGCAGTATTTT. Encoded protein: CASSLDRGMDTQYF.

The V call is TRBV28, the J call TRBJ2-6; D ambiguous. CDR3 length: 15 amino acids. Per the germline V gene, CDR1 is MDHEN and CDR2 is SYDVKM. The V end was cut by 3 bases, the J end by 2 bases, with 8 bases between. CDR3 bases: TGTGCCAGCAGTTTCACTCGGGCTGGGGCCAACGTCCTGACTTTC. Its protein is CASSFTRAGANVLTF.

The chain links TRBV10-3 to TRBJ2-3; TRBD2 is a possible D gene (6 bases). The V end lost 4 bases, the J end lost 4 bases, and 9 bases lay between the germline ends. This CDR3 spans 13 amino acids. Germline V gives CDR1 ENHRY, CDR2 SYGVKD. CDR3 sequence (DNA): TGTGCCATCAGTGCTAGACTAGCAGATACGCAGTATTTT. Protein: CAISARLADTQYF.

In the case of this clone: It may be a read error: a sequence one base away is much more abundant. Other DNA sequences in this sample translate to the same CDR3. The chain links TRBV11-2 to TRBJ2-7; 12 bases align to TRBD2. Unmatched junction bases numbered 4, after V lost 5 bases and J lost 2 bases. Germline CDR1 and CDR2: SGHAT and FQNNGV. The CDR3 loop spans 15 amino acids. In DNA form, the CDR3 reads TGTGCCAGCAGCCCACTAGCGGGAGGACCCTACGAGCAGTACTTC. It codes for CASSPLAGGPYEQYF.

This clone was seen ten or more times. The J gene is TRBJ2-7, the V gene TRBV6-4; 11 bases match TRBD2. J was trimmed by 2 bases and V by 10 bases; bases with no gene match: 10. Germline V gives CDR1 MRHNA, CDR2 SNTAGT. The CDR3 loop spans 15 amino acids. The CDR3 sequence: CANMVGTSGPYEQYF. In nucleotides, the CDR3 is TGTGCCAACATGGTGGGGACTAGCGGCCCCTACGAGCAGTACTTC.

The genes are TRBV5-1 and TRBJ2-4; no clear D. This CDR3 region has 13 residues. Trimming removed 1 base at V and 8 bases at J, with 10 bases between. Looked up from germline, CDR1 is SGHRS and CDR2 is YFSETQ. As DNA, the CDR3 is TGCGCCAGCAGCTTGAGTCTAGATGACATTCAGTACTTC. Translated, it gives CASSLSLDDIQYF.